Presented here are 20 T cell receptor beta chains from one specimen sequenced in a study of post-analysis software for immune sequencing data. Unique molecular identifiers had been added to the TCR beta cDNA libraries. One entry per CDR3 protein results from TCRdb running MiXCR on the PCR reads. Of about 820,000 distinct CDR3 sequences listed, roughly 50% were seen once; the top ten hold approximately 4.4%. Findings of the study overall: The study found TRBV5-6, TRBV5-1 and TRBV20-1 among five or six TRBV segments more frequent in patients than controls.

No antigens are known for them. The sample taken for sequencing was blood. These receptors were taken from a girl aged 10 to 17 with multiple sclerosis.

This chain connects TRBV7-9 to TRBJ2-6; D is undetermined. Deletions cut 5 bases from V and 1 base from J, with 6 bases between. The CDR3 is made up of 14 amino acids. CDR1 and CDR2 (germline): SEHNR, FQNEAQ (reference sequence). The CDR3: CASSTLSGANVLTF. CDR3 DNA: TGTGCCAGCAGCACCCTATCTGGGGCCAACGTCCTGACTTTC.

This clonotype has a handful of counts. The chain couples TRBV12-3 or TRBV12-4 to TRBJ2-7; 9 bases match TRBD2. The CDR3 contains 16 residues. Trimming at V came to 8 bases and at J to 2 bases, leaving 13 bases not matched to a gene. The CDR3 loop reads CASGPSAGGSAYEQYF. CDR3 in DNA: TGTGCCAGCGGCCCTTCAGCGGGAGGATCGGCCTACGAGCAGTACTTC.

The chain carries TRBV29-1 and TRBJ2-7; 12 positions match TRBD2. The J segment lost 2 bases and the V segment lost 5 bases, leaving 4 bases of the junction unmatched. The CDR3 has 14 amino acids. CDR1 and CDR2 (germline): SQVTM, ANQGSEA. The CDR3 sequence is CSVWTSGMAYEQYF. The CDR3 region has the DNA TGCAGCGTTTGGACTAGCGGGATGGCCTACGAGCAGTACTTC.

The chain is built from TRBV27 and TRBJ1-2; D is unresolved. V shed 6 bases and J shed 9 bases, with 14 bases lying between them. This CDR3 region has 12 residues. Germline-derived CDR1 and CDR2 are MNHEY and SMNVEV (reference sequence). CDR3 DNA sequence: TGTGCCAGCAGAAATGGACGGGCAAGCTACACCTTC. It translates to CASRNGRASYTF.

The chain employs TRBV3-1 and TRBJ2-4; 7 bases match TRBD1. The J call may not be correct, given that the DNA end is closer to TRBJ2-7. There are 16 residues in the CDR3. Germline V gene lookup returns CDR1 LGHDT and CDR2 YNNKEL (reference sequence). CDR3 in DNA: TGTGCCAGCAGCCCCTCCTTGCACAGGGGTACCCACGAGCAGTACTTC. Translation: CASSPSLHRGTHEQYF.

This clonotype was found a few times. This chain uses TRBV12-3 or TRBV12-4 with TRBJ2-7, with 9 bases lining up with TRBD1. This CDR3 region has 17 residues. V lost 3 bases to trimming and J lost 0 bases; unmatched junction nucleotides: 9. CDR3 amino acids: CASSFSWGQGPSYEQYF. The CDR3 nucleotides read TGTGCCAGCAGTTTTTCGTGGGGACAGGGTCCCTCCTACGAGCAGTACTTC.

V is TRBV4-1 and J is TRBJ2-6; D is tentatively TRBD1 or TRBD2 (5 bases each). Germline V gives CDR1 MGHRA, CDR2 YSYEKL. The germline V and J ends were trimmed by 3 bases and 0 bases, with 18 bases remaining between them. This CDR3 comprises 19 residues. CDR3 residues: CASSQIRPGRSSGANVLTF. DNA for the CDR3: TGCGCCAGCAGCCAGATTAGACCGGGACGGAGCTCTGGGGCCAACGTCCTGACTTTC.

The V call is TRBV5-1, the J call TRBJ2-1, with 7 bases matching TRBD2. Trimming cost V 0 bases and J 5 bases; bases outside gene matches: 5. This CDR3 is built from 15 residues. From germline, CDR1 is SGHRS and CDR2 YFSETQ. CDR3 protein: CASSLAGTTNNEQFF. The CDR3 DNA reads TGCGCCAGCAGCTTGGCCGGGACTACGAACAATGAGCAGTTCTTC. Filled out from reference TRBV5-1 and TRBJ2-1, the complete variable domain reads KAGVTQTPRYLIKTRGQQVTLSCSPISGHRSVSWYQQTPGQGLQFLFEYFSETQRNKGNFPGRFSGRQFSNSRSEMNVSTLELGDSALYLCASSLAGTTNNEQFFGPGTRLTVL.

The chain employs TRBV7-9 and TRBJ2-5; TRBD1 aligns across 7 bases. The germline V gene encodes CDR1 SEHNR and CDR2 FQNEAQ (reference sequence). The junction had 7 bases not matched to a gene; V was cut back by 6 bases and J by 3 bases. The CDR3 extends over 14 amino acids. CDR3 sequence (DNA): TGTGCCAGCAGGAAAGGAACAGGGGAAGAGACCCAGTACTTC. It is translated as CASRKGTGEETQYF.

This clonotype was counted between two and nine times. This chain uses TRBV12-3 or TRBV12-4 with TRBJ2-7; TRBD1 aligns across 8 bases. Unmatched junction bases numbered 14, after V lost 7 bases and J lost 0 bases. CDR3 length equals 17 residues. The CDR3 loop is CASTRGTGRDASYEQYF. The CDR3 DNA reads TGTGCCAGCACCCGAGGGACAGGCCGGGACGCCTCCTACGAGCAGTACTTC.

This chain links TRBV20-1 with TRBJ1-2; D might be TRBD1 (5 bases). CDR1 is DFQATT and CDR2 is SNEGSKA in the germline V gene (reference sequence). The V gene lost 6 bases and the J gene lost 5 bases, with 16 bases spanning the gap. The CDR3 spans 13 residues. CDR3 coding DNA: TGCAGTGCAAGAACACGGGACCTTTATGGCTACACCTTC. Protein product: CSARTRDLYGYTF.

This clonotype was seen a handful of times. The J gene is TRBJ2-5, the V gene TRBV12-3 or TRBV12-4; a possible D gene is TRBD1 (6 bases). The J call may be mistaken, given a closer DNA end match to TRBJ2-7. This CDR3 contains 13 residues. CDR3 protein: CASSPGATYEQYF. The CDR3 nucleotides are TGTGCCAGCAGTCCAGGGGCAACCTACGAGCAGTACTTC.

This chain uses TRBV20-1 with TRBJ2-7; 9 bases are shared with TRBD1. J was trimmed by 3 bases and V by 1 base; bases with no gene match: 7. The CDR3 extends over 15 amino acids. Per the germline V gene, CDR1 is DFQATT and CDR2 is SNEGSKA (reference sequence). CDR3 sequence (DNA): TGCAGTGCTAGAGCCGGGACAGGGCTGATCTACGAGCAGTACTTC. Protein sequence: CSARAGTGLIYEQYF.

This clonotype has just a few counts. The chain employs TRBV10-3 and TRBJ1-2; D may be TRBD1 (6 bases). Looked up from germline, CDR1 is ENHRY and CDR2 is SYGVKD. The V gene lost 3 bases and the J gene lost 4 bases, with 18 bases spanning the gap. This CDR3 has 16 residues. CDR3 loop: CAISEMTGALGYGYTF. The CDR3 nucleotides read TGTGCCATCAGTGAAATGACAGGTGCCCTTGGCTATGGCTACACCTTC.

The rearrangement uses TRBV4-1 and TRBJ2-3, with D unclear. The V gene lost 3 bases and the J gene lost 2 bases, with 12 bases spanning the gap. The CDR3 is made up of 15 amino acids. Germline assignment: CDR1 MGHRA and CDR2 YSYEKL. Written as DNA, the CDR3 is TGCGCCAGCAGCCAGATCGAGATGGTCACAGATACGCAGTATTTT. This sequence encodes CASSQIEMVTDTQYF.

The rearrangement joins TRBV10-3 to TRBJ1-2, with D tentatively TRBD1 (5 bases). V was cut by 9 bases and J by 6 bases, with 17 bases left in between. The CDR3 spans 13 residues. The germline gives CDR1 ENHRY, CDR2 SYGVKD. As DNA, the CDR3 is TGTGCCATGCAAGAGACAGCTAGGGATGGCTACACCTTC. Translated, it gives CAMQETARDGYTF.

This rearrangement joins TRBV6-5 to TRBJ2-3, with 7 bases matching TRBD1. CDR1 and CDR2 from the germline V gene are MNHEY and SVGAGI. V was pared by 6 bases and J by 9 bases, with 12 bases of the junction left unmatched. The CDR3 has 14 residues. The CDR3 reads CASSRRGQRKTQYF. In DNA form, the CDR3 reads TGTGCCAGCAGCCGCCGGGGACAGCGGAAAACGCAGTATTTT.

This clonotype was counted only a few times. This sequence joins TRBV7-2 and TRBJ2-5; the D is unclear. Germline assignment: CDR1 SGHTA and CDR2 FQGNSA. The CDR3 covers 16 residues. Trimming shortened V by 2 bases and J by 5 bases, and 18 bases separated the two germline ends. The CDR3, as DNA: TGTGCCAGCAGCTTACTAGTTTCCATTACGCGGGAGACCCAGTACTTC. As protein: CASSLLVSITRETQYF.

This sequence joins TRBV12-3 or TRBV12-4 and TRBJ1-2; maybe TRBD1 (6 bases). The CDR3 covers 16 residues. V was shortened by 3 bases and J by 2 bases, with 16 bases between the two germline ends. The CDR3 bases are TGTGCCAGCAGTTTGTTGGGGGGCGCCGGGAACTATGGCTACACCTTC. It specifies CASSLLGGAGNYGYTF.

V usage is TRBV20-1 and J usage is TRBJ2-7; TRBD1 is a possible D gene (5 bases). CDR3 length: 14 amino acids. V lost 3 bases and J lost 5, with 17 bases in between. In germline, CDR1 is DFQATT, CDR2 SNEGSKA (reference sequence). The CDR3 loop reads CSASSRQGDHEQYF. The DNA for the CDR3 is TGCAGTGCTAGTTCCCGGCAGGGTGACCACGAGCAGTACTTC.